The next 13 T cell receptor beta chains were all read from a single sample in a study of CD4+ T cells in melanoma. Produced via immunoSEQ multiplex PCR; TCRdb's table is partial and in-frame only. The profile shows roughly 11,000 clones, around 64% of them singletons. Sample: cells from a culture (not recorded whether cultured in vitro). The receptors here all came from a human donor with melanoma.

V usage is TRBV30 and J usage is TRBJ1-2; maybe TRBD1 (5 bases). Germline values: CDR1 GTSNPN, CDR2 SVGIG (reference sequence). The CDR3 consists of 12 residues. Trimming removed 6 bases from V and 8 bases from J, with 16 bases in between. This CDR3 reads CACPGGIAGYTF. Here the CDR3 DNA reads TGTGCCTGCCCGGGGGGGATAGCGGGCTACACCTTC.

This clone was counted once. The chain joins TRBV5-1 to TRBJ2-1; no definite D call. The CDR3 runs to 14 residues. V gave up 2 bases and J gave up 3 bases, with 9 bases separating them. Germline values: CDR1 SGHRS, CDR2 YFSETQ. CDR3 protein: CASSLLMDYNEQFF. The CDR3 DNA sequence: TGCGCCAGCAGCTTACTCATGGACTACAATGAGCAGTTCTTC.

The chain carries TRBV2 and TRBJ1-1; D is uncertain. Germline assignment: CDR1 SNHLY and CDR2 FYNNEI. This CDR3 is built from 13 residues. V was pared by 6 bases and J by 7 bases, with 15 bases between. The CDR3 sequence is CASRGRPSFEAFF. The CDR3 DNA reads TGTGCCAGCAGGGGCAGACCATCTTTTGAAGCTTTCTTT.

This chain connects TRBV30 to TRBJ2-2; D is possibly TRBD1 (6 bases). The V and J ends lost 5 bases and 1 base respectively, with 17 bases between them. Per the germline V gene, CDR1 is GTSNPN and CDR2 is SVGIG (reference sequence). The CDR3 covers 16 residues. DNA of the CDR3: TGTGCCTGGGGACAGCTCAATTGGGGGAACACCGGGGAGCTGTTTTTT. Amino acid sequence: CAWGQLNWGNTGELFF.

The J gene is TRBJ2-3, the V gene TRBV29-1; 8 nucleotides align to TRBD2. This CDR3 comprises 13 residues. Germline CDR1 SQVTM, CDR2 ANQGSEA. With V trimmed by 8 bases and J by 5 bases, 9 bases remained unmatched. CDR3 sequence reads: CSTLGGEGDTQYF. The CDR3, as DNA: TGCAGCACACTCGGGGGGGAGGGAGATACGCAGTATTTT.

The table lists this clone with a count of one. The J gene is TRBJ2-1, the V gene TRBV11-2, with D possibly being TRBD2 (6 bases). Looked up from germline, CDR1 is SGHAT and CDR2 is FQNNGV. The CDR3 loop spans 15 amino acids. The V gene lost 0 bases and the J gene lost 1 base, with 7 bases spanning the gap. The CDR3 region is CASSLDRGSYNEQFF. The CDR3 coding sequence is TGTGCCAGCAGCTTAGATCGGGGGTCCTACAATGAGCAGTTCTTC.

This chain connects TRBV5-1 to TRBJ2-7; 8 positions match TRBD1. This CDR3 is built from 14 residues. The germline gives CDR1 SGHRS, CDR2 YFSETQ. With 4 bases clipped from V and 2 bases from J, the junction kept 5 bases outside the gene matches. DNA for the CDR3: TGCGCCAGCAGCCCGGGACAGGCGGCCTACGAGCAGTACTTC. It encodes CASSPGQAAYEQYF.

This clone was detected once. The chain is built from TRBV18 and TRBJ2-7; 9 bases agree with TRBD1. The J segment lost 6 bases and the V segment lost 3 bases, leaving 6 bases of the junction unmatched. Germline V gene sequence: CDR1 KGHSH, CDR2 LQKENI. The CDR3 has 14 residues. As DNA, the CDR3 is TGTGCCAGCTCACCTTCGGGACAGGGTCGCGAGCAGTACTTC. Protein product: CASSPSGQGREQYF.

V and J are TRBV5-1 and TRBJ2-5; 8 bases are shared with TRBD2. Germline lookup yields CDR1 SGHRS and CDR2 YFSETQ. This CDR3 contains 16 residues. V lost 1 base and J lost 1; bases outside the gene matches: 6. As DNA, the CDR3 is TGCGCCAGCAGCTTGACCCGCCTAGCGGGCCAAGAGACCCAGTACTTC. Translating it yields CASSLTRLAGQETQYF.

The chain joins TRBV7-3 to TRBJ2-3; the match to TRBD1 covers 7 bases. J lost 4 bases, V lost 3 bases, and 7 bases had no gene match. Germline lookup yields CDR1 SGHTA and CDR2 FQGTGA. The CDR3 is 15 residues long. The CDR3 spells CASSLTGFFADTQYF. CDR3 DNA: TGTGCCAGCAGCTTGACAGGGTTCTTTGCAGATACGCAGTATTTT.

The gene calls are TRBV6-1 and TRBJ2-1; no firm D call. Germline V lookup: CDR1 MNHNS, CDR2 SASEGT. V lost 0 bases and J 8 bases, leaving 8 bases between the germline ends. This CDR3 spans 13 amino acids. Here the CDR3 reads CASSEAGSDEQFF. In DNA, the CDR3 is TGTGCCAGCAGTGAAGCGGGCTCCGATGAGCAGTTCTTC.

This chain links TRBV5-4 with TRBJ2-2, with 8 bases that match TRBD1. The CDR3 covers 17 residues. CDR1 is SGHNT, CDR2 YYREEE, per germline (reference sequence). V was pared by 2 bases and J by 4 bases, with 10 bases of the junction left unmatched. In DNA form, the CDR3 reads TGTGCCAGCAGCTTACACCCTATCAGGGGGCTCACCGGGGAGCTGTTTTTT. Amino acid sequence: CASSLHPIRGLTGELFF.

This clone was counted a single time. At one end, the junction sequence differs from germline, possibly due to a read error. V usage is TRBV10-3 and J usage is TRBJ1-4; TRBD1 is a possible D gene (5 bases). CDR3 length: 15 amino acids. The germline V gene encodes CDR1 ENHRY and CDR2 SYGVKD. This CDR3 is CASSYSKGSNEKLFF. The CDR3 DNA reads TGTGCCAGCAGTTACTCGAAGGGGAGTAATGAAAAACTGTTTTTT.